Following are 28 T cell receptor beta chains from one sample sequenced in a study of CD8 T cells in Susac syndrome. RNA totalling roughly 0.5 to 1 ug underwent reverse transcription with random hexamers. MiXCR was run by TCRdb on the immunoSEQ multiplex PCR reads, yielding one entry per CDR3 protein. The sample records some 100,000 distinct CDR3 sequences, 85% to 95% being singletons. Sequenced: CD8+ T cells from PBMCs. These receptors were collected from a human donor in good health.

The chain employs TRBV20-1 and TRBJ2-1; D unclear. Between the trimmed V and J ends, which lost 4 bases and 7 bases, there was a span of 20 bases. Germline V lookup: CDR1 DFQATT, CDR2 SNEGSKA (reference sequence). This CDR3 spans 15 amino acids. The DNA of the CDR3 is TGCAGTGCTATTTTTGGAACCACAAGCAGGAATGAGCAGTTCTTC. Its protein product is CSAIFGTTSRNEQFF.

On this clonotype: No conserved phenylalanine or tryptophan is present at the end of the CDR3, so a read error is the likely explanation. The chain combines TRBV2 with TRBJ1-1; TRBD1 might be the D (6 bases). The V gene lost 1 base and the J gene lost 4 bases, with 10 bases spanning the gap. Germline CDR1 SNHLY, CDR2 FYNNEI. There are 14 residues in the CDR3. CDR3 residues: CASSEDRVLTEAFL. The CDR3 DNA sequence: TGTGCCAGCAGTGAAGACAGGGTCCTCACTGAAGCTTTCCTT.

This sequence joins TRBV9 and TRBJ2-1, with D maybe TRBD1 (6 bases). Germline V gives CDR1 SGDLS, CDR2 YYNGEE. Between the trimmed V and J ends, which lost 4 bases and 0 bases, there was a span of 14 bases. CDR3 length: 16 residues. The CDR3 region has the DNA TGTGCCAGCAGCCCGACAGGTCGGGGCTCCTACAATGAGCAGTTCTTC. It translates to CASSPTGRGSYNEQFF.

The genes are TRBV7-2 and TRBJ1-2, with 10 bases lining up with TRBD1. J lost 6 bases, V lost 7 bases, and 5 bases had no gene match. CDR1 and CDR2 (germline): SGHTA, FQGNSA. The length of the CDR3 is 13 residues. CDR3 protein: CASTADRGHGYTF. CDR3 sequence (DNA): TGTGCCAGCACCGCTGACAGGGGGCATGGCTACACCTTC.

The chain joins TRBV11-2 to TRBJ1-1, with 10 nucleotides matching TRBD1. Trimming cost V 6 bases and J 6 bases; bases outside gene matches: 7. The length of the CDR3 is 14 residues. Looked up from germline, CDR1 is SGHAT and CDR2 is FQNNGV. The CDR3 here is CASRGRDRGPEAFF. CDR3 DNA sequence: TGTGCCAGCAGAGGCAGGGACAGGGGCCCTGAAGCTTTCTTT.

This clonotype was picked up a small number of times. The J gene is TRBJ2-2, the V gene TRBV5-1; 7 bases align to TRBD1. CDR3 length: 18 residues. Germline loops: CDR1 SGHRS, CDR2 YFSETQ. Trimming at V came to 4 bases and at J to 4 bases, leaving 16 bases not matched to a gene. The CDR3 here is CASSLRQGSQEITGELFF. In DNA form, the CDR3 reads TGCGCCAGCAGCCTTCGACAGGGCAGCCAGGAGATCACCGGGGAGCTGTTTTTT.

V and J are TRBV10-3 and TRBJ2-5; possibly TRBD2 for D (5 bases). CDR1 is ENHRY, CDR2 SYGVKD, per germline. The V end was cut by 10 bases, the J end by 4 bases, with 10 bases between. The CDR3 covers 11 residues. In nucleotides, the CDR3 is TGTGCCACCGGCGAGGGAGAGACCCAGTACTTC. Translation gives CATGEGETQYF.

The V call is TRBV6-5, the J call TRBJ2-2; unclear D gene. This CDR3 is built from 13 residues. V was trimmed by 7 bases and J by 4 bases, leaving 10 bases between them. Germline CDR1 MNHEY, CDR2 SVGAGI. DNA of the CDR3: TGTGCCAGCATATGGGGTCCCACCGGGGAGCTGTTTTTT. Its translation: CASIWGPTGELFF.

This chain connects TRBV2 to TRBJ2-7; TRBD1 matches at 9 bases. V was pared by 7 bases and J by 5 bases, with 9 bases of the junction left unmatched. This CDR3 is built from 14 residues. Germline V lookup: CDR1 SNHLY, CDR2 FYNNEI. The CDR3 reads CASNNRGQSDEQYF. DNA of the CDR3: TGTGCCAGCAACAACAGGGGGCAGTCTGACGAGCAGTACTTC.

This chain uses TRBV7-2 with TRBJ1-2; TRBD1 matches at 9 bases. This CDR3 is built from 14 residues. Germline lookup yields CDR1 SGHTA and CDR2 FQGNSA. With V trimmed by 3 bases and J by 3 bases, 2 bases remained unmatched. In nucleotides, the CDR3 is TGTGCCAGCAGCTTCGACAGGGGGGACTATGGCTACACCTTC. This gives the protein CASSFDRGDYGYTF.

This clonotype was counted once. The rearrangement joins TRBV7-9 to TRBJ2-2, with a weak D call TRBD1 (6 bases). The CDR3 spans 15 residues. The germline CDR1 and CDR2 sequences are SEHNR and FQNEAQ (reference sequence). V was clipped by 2 bases and J by 7 bases, with 14 bases between them. This chain's CDR3 is CASSLSSGANGELFF. Here the CDR3 DNA reads TGTGCCAGCAGCTTATCCTCAGGGGCTAACGGGGAGCTGTTTTTT.

The rearrangement uses TRBV7-6 and TRBJ1-1, with D unresolved. The CDR3 loop spans 15 amino acids. V lost 4 bases to trimming and J lost 0 bases, with 12 bases between them. CDR1 SGHVS and CDR2 FNYEAQ come from the germline V gene. CDR3 sequence reads: CASSSSPGMNTEAFF. In DNA form, the CDR3 reads TGTGCCAGCAGCTCTTCCCCGGGAATGAACACTGAAGCTTTCTTT. Using reference TRBV7-6 and TRBJ1-1 for the parts outside the CDR3, the full variable domain is GAGVSQSPRYKVTKRGQDVALRCDPISGHVSLYWYRQALGQGPEFLTYFNYEAQQDKSGLPNDRFSAERPEGSISTLTIQRTEQRDSAMYRCASSSSPGMNTEAFFGQGTRLTVV.

V gene TRBV12-3 or TRBV12-4 combines with J gene TRBJ1-2, with unresolved D. V was cut by 3 bases and J by 5 bases, with 13 bases left in between. This CDR3 has 14 residues. The CDR3 DNA follows: TGTGCCAGCAGTTTTTCCGGAGCGAGATATGGCTACACCTTC. This sequence encodes CASSFSGARYGYTF.

A single count supports this clonotype. The J gene is TRBJ2-1, the V gene TRBV19; D perhaps matches TRBD2 (6 bases). CDR1 is LNHDA, CDR2 SQIVND, per germline (reference sequence). V lost 4 bases and J lost 10, with 17 bases in between. The CDR3 runs to 14 residues. The CDR3 loop is CASSTRPGSSEQFF. In nucleotides, the CDR3 is TGTGCCAGTAGTACCAGACCCGGGAGTTCAGAGCAGTTCTTC.

The chain uses TRBV14 and TRBJ1-4; D is perhaps TRBD1 (6 bases). Germline CDR1 reads SGHDN; CDR2 reads FVKESK. V lost 0 bases, J lost 5 bases, and 10 bases lay in between. The CDR3 loop spans 15 amino acids. Written as DNA, the CDR3 is TGTGCCAGCAGCCAAGAGAACCAGGGGAATGAAAAACTGTTTTTT. Its translation: CASSQENQGNEKLFF.

The chain employs TRBV7-9 and TRBJ2-3; D possibly corresponds to TRBD2 (5 bases). This CDR3 is built from 11 residues. Looked up from germline, CDR1 is SEHNR and CDR2 is FQNEAQ (reference sequence). Trimming shortened V by 11 bases and J by 3 bases, and 9 bases separated the two germline ends. In DNA form, the CDR3 reads TGTGCCCTAAGGAGGACAGATACGCAGTATTTT. Its protein is CALRRTDTQYF.

This rearrangement joins TRBV6-5 to TRBJ2-7; TRBD1 aligns across 10 bases. The CDR3 contains 15 residues. Germline trimming cut 4 bases from V and 3 bases from J; bases unmatched to any gene: 6. Germline CDR1 reads MNHEY; CDR2 reads SVGAGI. The CDR3: CASSSPRDRGYEQYF. The CDR3 DNA sequence: TGTGCCAGCAGTTCACCCCGGGACAGGGGCTACGAGCAGTACTTC.

V and J are TRBV7-9 and TRBJ1-2; D is possibly TRBD1 (6 bases). CDR1 and CDR2 (germline): SEHNR, FQNEAQ (reference sequence). This CDR3 has 16 residues. V shed 5 bases and J shed 0 bases, with 16 bases lying between them. DNA of the CDR3: TGTGCCAGCAGCGTGGGGGGGGCAGCAGCTAACTATGGCTACACCTTC. Its translation: CASSVGGAAANYGYTF.

In its sample, this clonotype was seen once. J is TRBJ2-5 and V is TRBV9; D unclear. The CDR3 length is 14 residues. V lost 2 bases, J lost 2 bases, and 10 bases lay in between. Germline lookup yields CDR1 SGDLS and CDR2 YYNGEE. This CDR3 reads CASSVKGGQETQYF. Written as DNA, the CDR3 is TGTGCCAGCAGCGTGAAAGGCGGTCAAGAGACCCAGTACTTC.

The V and J genes are TRBV7-9 and TRBJ1-3; no clear D gene. The germline V gene encodes CDR1 SEHNR and CDR2 FQNEAQ (reference sequence). Deletions cut 5 bases from V and 0 bases from J, with 14 bases between. The CDR3 runs 16 residues. The CDR3 sequence: CASSPPGILSGNTIYF. Here the CDR3 DNA reads TGTGCCAGCAGCCCTCCCGGTATTCTCTCTGGAAACACCATATATTTT. Using reference TRBV7-9 and TRBJ1-3 for the parts outside the CDR3, the full variable domain is DTGVSQNPRHKITKRGQNVTFRCDPISEHNRLYWYRQTLGQGPEFLTYFQNEAQLEKSRLLSDRFSAERPKGSFSTLEIQRTEQGDSAMYLCASSPPGILSGNTIYFGEGSWLTVV.

The V call is TRBV5-1, the J call TRBJ2-1; D not certain. V shed 0 bases and J shed 0 bases, with 7 bases lying between them. Germline V gene data show CDR1 as SGHRS and CDR2 as YFSETQ. The length of the CDR3 is 15 residues. The CDR3 DNA reads TGCGCCAGCAGCTTGGAGTTACGCTCCTACAATGAGCAGTTCTTC. Its protein is CASSLELRSYNEQFF.

The rearrangement links TRBV4-3 to TRBJ1-1; TRBD1 matches at 7 bases. V shed 0 bases and J 1 base; nucleotides not matched to a gene: 5. The CDR3 extends over 16 amino acids. Germline V lookup: CDR1 LGHNA, CDR2 YSLEER. The CDR3 nucleotides read TGCGCCAGCAGCCAAGATGGGACAGTAAAGAACACTGAAGCTTTCTTT. It encodes CASSQDGTVKNTEAFF.

The rearrangement uses TRBV9 and TRBJ1-5, with D hard to call. The CDR3 loop spans 14 amino acids. Per the germline V gene, CDR1 is SGDLS and CDR2 is YYNGEE. V was cut by 4 bases and J by 4 bases, with 12 bases left in between. CDR3 sequence: CASSPEGGNQPQHF. In DNA, the CDR3 is TGTGCCAGCAGCCCAGAGGGCGGGAATCAGCCCCAGCATTTT.

This clonotype was seen a handful of times. The DNA for the CDR3 is TGTGCCAGCAGCCTATCGGACAGTTCCTACGAGCAGTACTTC. Its translation is CASSLSDSSYEQYF. V and J are TRBV6-6 and TRBJ2-7, with TRBD1 as a possible D gene (6 bases). The CDR3 has 14 residues. The V end lost 6 bases, the J end lost 1 base, and 13 bases lay between the germline ends. Germline assignment: CDR1 MNHNY and CDR2 SVGAGI (reference sequence).

This clonotype was seen only once. V and J are TRBV20-1 and TRBJ2-1; D might be TRBD1 or TRBD2, each matching 6 bases. Germline V gene data show CDR1 as DFQATT and CDR2 as SNEGSKA (reference sequence). Deletions cut 2 bases from V and 9 bases from J, with 26 bases between. This CDR3 has 17 residues. The CDR3 spells CSARSTWGPLARGEQFF. The CDR3 region has the DNA TGCAGTGCTAGATCAACGTGGGGGCCGCTAGCGAGAGGTGAGCAGTTCTTC.

This chain joins TRBV19 and TRBJ2-1; 9 nucleotides match TRBD1. The V gene's germline CDR1 is LNHDA and CDR2 SQIVND (reference sequence). V dropped 6 bases and J dropped 6; count of bases not matched to a gene: 3. The length of the CDR3 is 13 residues. In nucleotides, the CDR3 is TGTGCCAGTAGCCCGGACAGGGGCAATGAGCAGTTCTTC. Protein: CASSPDRGNEQFF.

This rearrangement joins TRBV20-1 to TRBJ2-7; 7 bases match TRBD2. Germline values: CDR1 DFQATT, CDR2 SNEGSKA (reference sequence). Losses at the gene ends were 5 bases for V and 2 bases for J; bases not matched to a gene: 9. This CDR3 comprises 14 residues. The CDR3, as DNA: TGCAGTGCTCACCATCCAGCGGGGACCTACGAGCAGTACTTC. This codes for CSAHHPAGTYEQYF.

The gene calls are TRBV6-2 or TRBV6-3 and TRBJ2-1; 10 bases fit TRBD2. Trimming removed 2 bases from V and 8 bases from J; junction bases left unmatched: 6. Germline V gives CDR1 MNHEY, CDR2 SVGEGT. CDR3 length: 15 residues. The CDR3 coding sequence is TGTGCCAGCAGTTACCGGGGGACTAGCGTCGATGAGCAGTTCTTC. This sequence encodes CASSYRGTSVDEQFF.